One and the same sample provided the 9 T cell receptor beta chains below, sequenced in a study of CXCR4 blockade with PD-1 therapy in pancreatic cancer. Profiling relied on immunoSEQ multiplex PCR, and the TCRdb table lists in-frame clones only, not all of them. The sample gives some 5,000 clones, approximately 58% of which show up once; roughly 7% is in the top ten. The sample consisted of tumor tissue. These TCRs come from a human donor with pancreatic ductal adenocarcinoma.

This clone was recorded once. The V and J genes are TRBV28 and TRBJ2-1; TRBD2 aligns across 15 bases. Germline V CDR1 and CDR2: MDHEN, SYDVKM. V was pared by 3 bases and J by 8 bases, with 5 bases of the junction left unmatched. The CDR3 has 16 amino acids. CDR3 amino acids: CASSLGGLAGGDEQFF. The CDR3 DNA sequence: TGTGCCAGCAGTTTGGGGGGACTAGCGGGAGGCGATGAGCAGTTCTTC.

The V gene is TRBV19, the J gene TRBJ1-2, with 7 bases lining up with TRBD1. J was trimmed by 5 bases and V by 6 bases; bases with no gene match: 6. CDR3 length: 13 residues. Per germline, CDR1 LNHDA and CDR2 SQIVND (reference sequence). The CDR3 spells CASRSGGVYGYTF. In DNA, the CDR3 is TGTGCCAGTAGGTCAGGGGGAGTGTATGGCTACACCTTC.

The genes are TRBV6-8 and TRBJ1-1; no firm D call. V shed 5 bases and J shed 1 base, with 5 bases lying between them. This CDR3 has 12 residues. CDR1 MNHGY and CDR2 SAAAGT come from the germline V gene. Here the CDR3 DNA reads TGTGCCAGCAGTGGACGGAACACTGAAGCTTTCTTT. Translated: CASSGRNTEAFF.

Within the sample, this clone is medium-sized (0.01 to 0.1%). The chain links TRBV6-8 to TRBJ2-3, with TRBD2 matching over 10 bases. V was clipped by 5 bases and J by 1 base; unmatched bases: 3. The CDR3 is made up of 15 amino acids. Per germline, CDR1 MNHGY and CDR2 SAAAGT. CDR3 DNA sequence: TGTGCCAGCAGTGACGGGACTAGCGGCACAGATACGCAGTATTTT. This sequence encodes CASSDGTSGTDTQYF.

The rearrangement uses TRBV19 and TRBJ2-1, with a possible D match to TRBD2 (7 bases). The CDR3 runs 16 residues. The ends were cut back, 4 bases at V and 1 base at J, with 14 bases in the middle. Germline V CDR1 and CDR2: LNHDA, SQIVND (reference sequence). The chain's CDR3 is CASSKGGARSYNEQFF. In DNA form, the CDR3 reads TGTGCCAGTAGTAAGGGGGGGGCGAGGTCCTACAATGAGCAGTTCTTC.

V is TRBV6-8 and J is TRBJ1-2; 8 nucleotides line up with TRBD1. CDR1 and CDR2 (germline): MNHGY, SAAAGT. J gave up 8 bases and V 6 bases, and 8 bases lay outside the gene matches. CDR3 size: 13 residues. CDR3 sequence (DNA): TGTGCCAGCAGACGGACAGGGTTCGACGGCTACACCTTC. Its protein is CASRRTGFDGYTF.

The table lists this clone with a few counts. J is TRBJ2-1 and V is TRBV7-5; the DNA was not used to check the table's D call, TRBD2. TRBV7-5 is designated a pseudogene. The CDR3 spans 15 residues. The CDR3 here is CASSLPGLAGTKQFF. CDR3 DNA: TGTGCCAGCAGCCTACCGGGACTAGCGGGAACTAAGCAGTTCTTC.

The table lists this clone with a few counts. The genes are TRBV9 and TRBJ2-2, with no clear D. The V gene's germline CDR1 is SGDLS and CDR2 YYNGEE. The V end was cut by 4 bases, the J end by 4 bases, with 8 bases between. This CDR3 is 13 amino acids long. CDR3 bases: TGTGCCAGCAGCCCTCAGAGCACCGGGGAGCTGTTTTTT. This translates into CASSPQSTGELFF.

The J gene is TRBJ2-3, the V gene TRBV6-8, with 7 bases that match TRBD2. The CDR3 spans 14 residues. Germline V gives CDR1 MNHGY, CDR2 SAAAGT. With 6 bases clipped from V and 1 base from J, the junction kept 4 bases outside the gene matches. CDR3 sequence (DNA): TGTGCCAGCAGCCTCGGACTAGGCACAGATACGCAGTATTTT. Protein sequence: CASSLGLGTDTQYF.